This passage covers 9 T cell receptor beta chains from one sample sequenced in a study of radiation and T cells in renal cell carcinoma. Some clones are missing from TCRdb's copy, which holds only in-frame ones; the method was immunoSEQ multiplex PCR. Among 100,000 to 150,000 clones listed, roughly four fifths were seen once. The time point was: blood 2 weeks post-SBRT. As to treatment: 15 Gy SBRT to primary tumor, nephrectomy 4 weeks later. Sample: blood, taken from a patient whose treatment included radiotherapy and nephrectomy. The receptors come from a middle-aged man with renal cell carcinoma.

This rearrangement joins TRBV15 to TRBJ1-1, with a possible D match to TRBD1 (6 bases). The V and J ends lost 11 bases and 4 bases respectively, with 14 bases between them. Germline loops: CDR1 LNHNV, CDR2 YYDKDF (reference sequence). The CDR3 extends over 12 amino acids. CDR3 protein: CASEGVGTEAFF. CDR3 in DNA: TGTGCCTCTGAGGGGGTTGGCACTGAAGCTTTCTTT.

There are a few counts of this clone. This specimen includes other DNA sequences encoding the same CDR3. The V gene is TRBV7-9, the J gene TRBJ1-1, with D unresolved. CDR3 length: 12 amino acids. Germline values: CDR1 SEHNR, CDR2 FQNEAQ (reference sequence). The ends were cut back, 1 base at V and 0 bases at J, with 0 bases in the middle. This CDR3 is CASSLVNTEAFF. The CDR3 DNA sequence: TGTGCCAGCAGCTTAGTGAACACTGAAGCTTTCTTT.

The chain has TRBV19 and TRBJ1-1, with a possible D match to TRBD1 (6 bases). Germline V gives CDR1 LNHDA, CDR2 SQIVND (reference sequence). Between the trimmed V and J ends, which lost 11 bases and 3 bases, there was a span of 13 bases. The CDR3 is made up of 12 amino acids. CDR3 loop: CARTGCDTEAFF. The CDR3 bases are TGTGCCCGTACAGGGTGTGACACTGAAGCTTTCTTT.

This chain connects TRBV6-5 to TRBJ2-3; D gene ambiguous. The length of the CDR3 is 12 residues. Trimming stripped 3 bases from V and 6 bases from J, with 7 bases between. Looked up from germline, CDR1 is MNHEY and CDR2 is SVGAGI. The chain's CDR3 is CASSYDSDTQYF. The CDR3 bases are TGTGCCAGCAGTTATGATAGCGATACGCAGTATTTT.

CDR3 DNA: TGCAGCTTCGAGCCTAGGGTCTCGAGCTCCTACAATGAGCAGTTCTTC. Translating gives CSFEPRVSSSYNEQFF. The chain employs TRBV29-1 and TRBJ2-1; D is unclear. Trimming removed 8 bases from V and 0 bases from J, with 20 bases in between. Germline V gene sequence: CDR1 SQVTM, CDR2 ANQGSEA. The length of the CDR3 is 16 residues.

V and J are TRBV2 and TRBJ1-1; 7 bases agree with TRBD1. The trim removed 4 bases at V and 4 bases at J, leaving 3 bases unmatched. This CDR3 has 13 residues. The germline gives CDR1 SNHLY, CDR2 FYNNEI. This CDR3 reads CASSGQGGTEAFF. Here the CDR3 DNA reads TGTGCCAGCAGTGGACAGGGAGGCACTGAAGCTTTCTTT.

The chain joins TRBV7-2 to TRBJ2-1, with D unresolved. This CDR3 has 12 residues. CDR1 is SGHTA, CDR2 FQGNSA, per germline. Trimming took 5 bases from V and 3 from J, leaving 5 bases between them. This CDR3 is CASSANYNEQFF. CDR3 DNA sequence: TGTGCCAGCAGCGCGAACTACAATGAGCAGTTCTTC.

The chain uses TRBV5-4 and TRBJ1-4, with 8 positions matching TRBD1. Trimming at V came to 0 bases and at J to 4 bases, leaving 11 bases not matched to a gene. Per germline, CDR1 SGHNT and CDR2 YYREEE (reference sequence). The CDR3 loop spans 18 amino acids. The CDR3 DNA reads as TGTGCCAGCAGCTTGGCAGGACAGGGTGTTTCGGGTAATGAAAAACTGTTTTTT. Translating gives CASSLAGQGVSGNEKLFF.

The chain joins TRBV30 to TRBJ2-2, with 8 bases fitting TRBD1. Trimming at V came to 1 base and at J to 2 bases, leaving 3 bases not matched to a gene. This CDR3 region has 15 residues. Per the germline V gene, CDR1 is GTSNPN and CDR2 is SVGIG (reference sequence). CDR3 coding DNA: TGTGCCTGGAGTGCCGGACAGGGCAACACCGGGGAGCTGTTTTTT. Its translation: CAWSAGQGNTGELFF. Supplemented by reference TRBV30 and TRBJ2-2, the full variable domain reads SQTIHQWPATLVQPVGSPLSLECTVEGTSNPNLYWYRQAAGRGLQLLFYSVGIGQISSEVPQNLSASRPQDRQFILSSKKLLLSDSGFYLCAWSAGQGNTGELFFGEGSRLTVL.